A single sample gave rise to the 25 T cell receptor beta chains below, sequenced in a study of blood T cell repertoires in COVID-19. The method was immunoSEQ multiplex PCR; TCRdb's version includes in-frame clones alone and lacks a portion of them. Among roughly 150,000 clones, approximately 83% were seen once, and the ten largest hold about 10%. The sample was peripheral blood. Receptors were obtained from a woman older than 75 with active or convalescent COVID-19.

The rearrangement joins TRBV3-1 (or the pseudogene TRBV3-2) to TRBJ2-2; perhaps TRBD1 as D (7 bases). The V end was cut by 6 bases, the J end by 5 bases, with 19 bases between. CDR1 LGHDT and CDR2 YNNKEL come from the germline V gene (reference sequence). The CDR3 totals 16 residues. The CDR3 DNA follows: TGTGCCAGCAGTCGTAAGGAGGGGGCGAGGACCGGGGAGCTGTTTTTT. Its protein product is CASSRKEGARTGELFF.

This clone has only a few counts. The V call is TRBV7-9, the J call TRBJ2-1; D call uncertain. From germline, CDR1 is SEHNR and CDR2 FQNEAQ (reference sequence). Trimming cost V 0 bases and J 6 bases, with 12 bases left between them. This CDR3 comprises 15 residues. CDR3 loop: CASSLAATLFNEQFF. DNA of the CDR3: TGTGCCAGCAGCTTAGCCGCTACTCTATTCAATGAGCAGTTCTTC.

This chain uses TRBV7-2 with TRBJ2-1, with D perhaps TRBD1 (5 bases). V shed 8 bases and J shed 11 bases, with 28 bases lying between them. The CDR3 is made up of 16 amino acids. Germline V gene sequence: CDR1 SGHTA, CDR2 FQGNSA. As DNA, the CDR3 is TGTGCCAGCCTAACCCCGGGCTACAGGCTAGAAGGAAAGCAGTTCTTC. Translating it yields CASLTPGYRLEGKQFF.

The chain is built from TRBV4-3 and TRBJ1-2, with 8 bases fitting TRBD1. The germline V gene has CDR1 LGHNA and CDR2 YSLEER. V gave up 1 base and J gave up 5 bases; unmatched junction bases: 0. The CDR3 extends over 13 amino acids. DNA for the CDR3: TGCGCCAGCAGCCAAGGACAGGGGTATGGCTACACCTTC. It encodes CASSQGQGYGYTF.

The chain couples TRBV19 to TRBJ2-7; 9 positions agree with TRBD2. This CDR3 has 16 residues. Germline V gene sequence: CDR1 LNHDA, CDR2 SQIVND (reference sequence). J lost 1 base, V lost 4 bases, and 8 bases had no gene match. CDR3 sequence: CASSTRTSVYSYEQYF. CDR3 sequence (DNA): TGTGCCAGTAGTACCAGGACTAGCGTGTATTCCTACGAGCAGTACTTC.

The gene calls are TRBV3-1 (or the pseudogene TRBV3-2) and TRBJ1-2; unclear D gene. This CDR3 region has 13 residues. Trimming cost V 3 bases and J 1 base, with 6 bases left between them. Germline V gives CDR1 LGHDT, CDR2 YNNKEL (reference sequence). The CDR3 region is CASSQLDNYGYTF. The CDR3 DNA sequence: TGTGCCAGCAGCCAGCTAGATAACTATGGCTACACCTTC.

The chain recombines TRBV5-1 with TRBJ2-6; 7 bases are a match to TRBD1. The length of the CDR3 is 16 residues. The germline V gene encodes CDR1 SGHRS and CDR2 YFSETQ. The ends lost 0 bases at V and 1 base at J; junction bases unmatched: 1. The CDR3 is CASSLETGSGANVLTF. CDR3 nucleotides: TGCGCCAGCAGCTTGGAGACAGGGTCTGGGGCCAACGTCCTGACTTTC.

In this sample, this clone turned up once. The gene calls are TRBV19 and TRBJ1-2, with D perhaps matching TRBD1 (6 bases). V was pared by 10 bases and J by 2 bases, with 14 bases between. The CDR3 runs 13 residues. The germline V gene has CDR1 LNHDA and CDR2 SQIVND (reference sequence). CDR3: CAIRDNTNYGYTF. The CDR3 region has the DNA TGTGCCATTAGGGACAATACCAACTATGGCTACACCTTC.

The chain carries TRBV28 and TRBJ1-1, with a possible D match to TRBD1 (6 bases). CDR1 is MDHEN and CDR2 is SYDVKM in the germline V gene. The CDR3 spans 14 residues. V lost 7 bases, J lost 1 base, and 13 bases lay in between. The CDR3 loop reads CASKAGQRNTEAFF. The CDR3 coding sequence is TGTGCCAGCAAAGCCGGACAGAGGAACACTGAAGCTTTCTTT.

This clone was observed a single time. The chain couples TRBV11-2 to TRBJ2-6; 8 positions match TRBD1. Trimming at V came to 6 bases and at J to 4 bases, leaving 8 bases not matched to a gene. Germline assignment: CDR1 SGHAT and CDR2 FQNNGV. The CDR3 extends over 16 amino acids. CDR3 sequence: CASRPQGASGANVLTF. As DNA, the CDR3 is TGTGCCAGCAGACCTCAGGGGGCGTCGGGGGCCAACGTCCTGACTTTC. Based on the CDR3 plus reference TRBV11-2 and TRBJ2-6, the full variable domain is EAGVAQSPRYKIIEKRQSVAFWCNPISGHATLYWYQQILGQGPKLLIQFQNNGVVDDSQLPKDRFSAERLKGVDSTLKIQPAKLEDSAVYLCASRPQGASGANVLTFGAGSRLTVL.

The V gene is TRBV19, the J gene TRBJ2-7; D is perhaps TRBD1 (6 bases). Deletions cut 1 base from V and 7 bases from J, with 17 bases between. This CDR3 comprises 15 residues. Germline-derived CDR1 and CDR2 are LNHDA and SQIVND (reference sequence). The CDR3 DNA sequence: TGTGCCAGTAGTATAGCGGACAGTCACACGTCTGAGCAGTACTTC. Its protein product is CASSIADSHTSEQYF.

In its sample, this clone was seen once. The gene calls are TRBV6-5 and TRBJ1-1, with 7 bases identical to TRBD1. The CDR3 has 15 amino acids. Germline CDR1 reads MNHEY; CDR2 reads SVGAGI. With V trimmed by 7 bases and J by 4 bases, 12 bases remained unmatched. CDR3 sequence (DNA): TGTGCCAGCAAAATCGGACAGGCGGTTGGCACTGAAGCTTTCTTT. The encoded protein is CASKIGQAVGTEAFF.

CDR3 DNA sequence: TGTGCCAGCAGCTACTCGGACAGGGTTGGCTACACCTTC. Translation gives CASSYSDRVGYTF. The chain employs TRBV7-9 and TRBJ1-2, with 8 bases identical to TRBD1. J was trimmed by 7 bases and V by 4 bases; bases with no gene match: 5. CDR3 length: 13 amino acids. Germline CDR1 reads SEHNR; CDR2 reads FQNEAQ (reference sequence).

This clone came up a few times. This rearrangement joins TRBV4-3 to TRBJ2-6; D is uncertain. V dropped 1 base and J dropped 0 bases, with 10 bases sitting between them. Per the germline V gene, CDR1 is LGHNA and CDR2 is YSLEER. The CDR3 covers 17 residues. The CDR3 DNA sequence: TGCGCCAGCAGCCAAGGGGCAGACCACTCTGGGGCCAACGTCCTGACTTTC. This codes for CASSQGADHSGANVLTF.

J is TRBJ1-5 and V is TRBV6-5; no clear D. The CDR3 consists of 15 residues. The V and J ends lost 6 bases and 0 bases respectively, with 12 bases between them. In germline, CDR1 is MNHEY, CDR2 SVGAGI. CDR3 loop: CASRAGIYSNQPQHF. The DNA of the CDR3 is TGTGCCAGCAGGGCGGGGATTTATAGCAATCAGCCCCAGCATTTT.

The J gene is TRBJ2-2, the V gene TRBV5-1; D not certain. Germline-derived CDR1 and CDR2 are SGHRS and YFSETQ. This CDR3 region has 15 residues. V lost 0 bases and J lost 3, with 9 bases in between. The CDR3 DNA reads as TGCGCCAGCAGCTTGGGTCAAACGGACACCGGGGAGCTGTTTTTT. Its protein is CASSLGQTDTGELFF.

The V gene is TRBV5-1, the J gene TRBJ2-5; 7 bases line up with TRBD1. The germline V gene encodes CDR1 SGHRS and CDR2 YFSETQ. CDR3 length equals 14 residues. V shed 3 bases, J shed 1 base, and the junction held 3 bases outside the gene matches. The CDR3: CASSWGQIQETQYF. In DNA form, the CDR3 reads TGCGCCAGCAGCTGGGGACAGATCCAAGAGACCCAGTACTTC. The whole variable domain, remainder taken from reference TRBV5-1 and TRBJ2-5, is KAGVTQTPRYLIKTRGQQVTLSCSPISGHRSVSWYQQTPGQGLQFLFEYFSETQRNKGNFPGRFSGRQFSNSRSEMNVSTLELGDSALYLCASSWGQIQETQYFGPGTRLLVL.

The chain has TRBV7-2 and TRBJ2-1; 8 nucleotides match TRBD1. The V gene's germline CDR1 is SGHTA and CDR2 FQGNSA. This CDR3 comprises 15 residues. The V and J ends lost 5 bases and 8 bases, in that order; junction bases with no gene match: 11. The CDR3 loop reads CASSRQGALNYEQFF. Written as DNA, the CDR3 is TGTGCCAGCAGCCGTCAGGGGGCGCTTAATTATGAGCAGTTCTTC.

The chain carries TRBV28 and TRBJ1-6, with D possibly TRBD1 on 6 matching bases. Trimming pared 5 bases from V and 5 bases from J, leaving 13 bases between. Germline V gene data show CDR1 as MDHEN and CDR2 as SYDVKM. This CDR3 is 15 amino acids long. CDR3 region: CASSRLGANNSPLHF. Written as DNA, the CDR3 is TGTGCCAGCAGTCGTCTGGGGGCGAATAATTCACCCCTCCACTTT.

The rearrangement links TRBV9 to TRBJ2-7; possibly TRBD1 for D (6 bases). V was cut by 0 bases and J by 0 bases, with 16 bases left in between. The CDR3 runs to 17 residues. Germline V gene sequence: CDR1 SGDLS, CDR2 YYNGEE. Here the CDR3 DNA reads TGTGCCAGCAGCGTAGAGGGATCAGGGGCCAGCTCCTACGAGCAGTACTTC. It yields the protein CASSVEGSGASSYEQYF.

The rearrangement uses TRBV5-1 and TRBJ2-2, with D uncertain. V lost 1 base and J 7 bases, leaving 11 bases between the germline ends. The CDR3 consists of 14 residues. In germline, CDR1 is SGHRS, CDR2 YFSETQ. CDR3 loop: CASSLNIEVGELFF. The CDR3 DNA sequence: TGCGCCAGCAGCTTGAATATCGAGGTCGGGGAGCTGTTTTTT. Filled out from reference TRBV5-1 and TRBJ2-2, the complete variable domain reads KAGVTQTPRYLIKTRGQQVTLSCSPISGHRSVSWYQQTPGQGLQFLFEYFSETQRNKGNFPGRFSGRQFSNSRSEMNVSTLELGDSALYLCASSLNIEVGELFFGEGSRLTVL.

The V call is TRBV19, the J call TRBJ1-6, with D perhaps TRBD1 (5 bases). The CDR3 is 15 amino acids. Per the germline V gene, CDR1 is LNHDA and CDR2 is SQIVND (reference sequence). Trimming left V 5 bases short and J 7 bases short, with 15 bases between. Here the CDR3 DNA reads TGTGCCAGTAGTCCTAATGGGGGGAGGAATTCACCCCTCCACTTT. Protein product: CASSPNGGRNSPLHF.

In this sample, this clone turned up a few times. The genes are TRBV11-2 and TRBJ1-1; no firm D call. The CDR3 extends over 12 amino acids. Trimming took off 5 bases at V and 6 bases at J, with 10 bases between the two ends. Germline lookup yields CDR1 SGHAT and CDR2 FQNNGV. DNA of the CDR3: TGTGCCAGCAGCCGGGAACAGTCTGAAGCTTTCTTT. Translating it yields CASSREQSEAFF.

The table lists this clone with a count of one. The chain employs TRBV7-2 and TRBJ1-4, with a possible D match to TRBD1 (5 bases). The CDR3 is 13 amino acids. CDR1 is SGHTA and CDR2 is FQGNSA in the germline V gene. V was cut by 6 bases and J by 8 bases, with 13 bases left in between. The CDR3 reads CASSQGWLEKLFF. The CDR3 DNA reads TGTGCCAGCAGTCAGGGTTGGTTGGAAAAACTGTTTTTT.

This sequence joins TRBV7-6 and TRBJ2-6; 7 nucleotides agree with TRBD1. In germline, CDR1 is SGHVS, CDR2 FNYEAQ. J was trimmed by 2 bases and V by 2 bases; bases with no gene match: 6. The CDR3 covers 17 residues. The CDR3 nucleotides read TGTGCCAGCAGCTTAACGACAGGGTGGGCTGGGGCCAACGTCCTGACTTTC. Translation gives CASSLTTGWAGANVLTF.